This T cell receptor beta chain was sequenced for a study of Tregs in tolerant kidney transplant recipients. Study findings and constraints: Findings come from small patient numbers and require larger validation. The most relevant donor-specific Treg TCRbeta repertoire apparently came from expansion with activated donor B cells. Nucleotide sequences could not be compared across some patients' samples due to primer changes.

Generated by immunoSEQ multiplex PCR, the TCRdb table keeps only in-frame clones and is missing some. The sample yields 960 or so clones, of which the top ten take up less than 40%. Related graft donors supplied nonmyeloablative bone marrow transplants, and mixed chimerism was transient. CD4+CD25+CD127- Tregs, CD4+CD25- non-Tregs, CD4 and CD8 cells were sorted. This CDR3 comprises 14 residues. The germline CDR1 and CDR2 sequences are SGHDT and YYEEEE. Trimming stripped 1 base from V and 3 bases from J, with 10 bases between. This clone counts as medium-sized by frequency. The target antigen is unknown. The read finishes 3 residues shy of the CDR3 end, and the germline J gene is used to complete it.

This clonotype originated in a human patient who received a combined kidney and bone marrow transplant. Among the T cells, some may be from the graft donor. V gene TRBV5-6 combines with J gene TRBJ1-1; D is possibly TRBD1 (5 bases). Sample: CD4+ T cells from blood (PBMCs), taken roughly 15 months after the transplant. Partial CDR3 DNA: TGTGCCAGCAGCTTGTGGGGGGAGGACACTGAA. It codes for CASSLWGEDTE. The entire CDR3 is CASSLWGEDTEAFF. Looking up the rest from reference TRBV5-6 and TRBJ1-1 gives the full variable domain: DAGVTQSPTHLIKTRGQQVTLRCSPKSGHDTVSWYQQALGQGPQFIFQYYEEEERQRGNFPDRFSGHQFPNYSSELNVNALLLGDSALYLCASSLWGEDTEAFFGQGTRLTVV.